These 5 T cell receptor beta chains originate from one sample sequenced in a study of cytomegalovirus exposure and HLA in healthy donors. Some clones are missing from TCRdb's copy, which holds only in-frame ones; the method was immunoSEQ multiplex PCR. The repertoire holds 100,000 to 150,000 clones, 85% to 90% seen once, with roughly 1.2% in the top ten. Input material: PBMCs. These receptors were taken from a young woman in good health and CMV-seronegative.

The CDR3 here is CASSPYPTGLEETQYF. In nucleotides, the CDR3 is TGCGCCAGCAGCCCATACCCGACAGGGCTCGAAGAGACCCAGTACTTC. V is TRBV5-1 and J is TRBJ2-5; TRBD1 matches 7 bases. In germline, CDR1 is SGHRS, CDR2 YFSETQ. This CDR3 comprises 16 residues. With 4 bases clipped from V and 3 bases from J, the junction kept 12 bases outside the gene matches. Complete variable domain (other parts from reference TRBV5-1 and TRBJ2-5): KAGVTQTPRYLIKTRGQQVTLSCSPISGHRSVSWYQQTPGQGLQFLFEYFSETQRNKGNFPGRFSGRQFSNSRSEMNVSTLELGDSALYLCASSPYPTGLEETQYFGPGTRLLVL.

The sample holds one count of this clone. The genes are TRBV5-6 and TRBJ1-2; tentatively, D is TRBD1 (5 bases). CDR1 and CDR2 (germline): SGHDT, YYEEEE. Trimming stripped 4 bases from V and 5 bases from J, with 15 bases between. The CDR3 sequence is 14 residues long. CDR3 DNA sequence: TGTGCCAGCAGCCCAACGACAGAACATTATGGCTACACCTTC. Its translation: CASSPTTEHYGYTF. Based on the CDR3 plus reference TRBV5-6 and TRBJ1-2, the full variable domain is DAGVTQSPTHLIKTRGQQVTLRCSPKSGHDTVSWYQQALGQGPQFIFQYYEEEERQRGNFPDRFSGHQFPNYSSELNVNALLLGDSALYLCASSPTTEHYGYTFGSGTRLTVV.

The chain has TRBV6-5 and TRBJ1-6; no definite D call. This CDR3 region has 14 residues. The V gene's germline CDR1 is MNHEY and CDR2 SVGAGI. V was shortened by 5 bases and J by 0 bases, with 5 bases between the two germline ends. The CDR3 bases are TGTGCCAGCAGTCGGAGCTCCTATAATTCACCCCTCCACTTT. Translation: CASSRSSYNSPLHF.

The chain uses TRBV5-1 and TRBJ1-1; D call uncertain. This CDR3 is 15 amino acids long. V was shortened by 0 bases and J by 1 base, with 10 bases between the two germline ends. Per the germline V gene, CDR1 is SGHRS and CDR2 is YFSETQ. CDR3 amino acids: CASSLAGVPNTEAFF. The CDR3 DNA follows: TGCGCCAGCAGCTTGGCCGGGGTTCCGAACACTGAAGCTTTCTTT.

CDR3 protein: CASSTVWTRKETQYF. CDR3 nucleotides: TGTGCCAGCAGCACCGTATGGACTAGAAAGGAGACCCAGTACTTC. The rearrangement uses TRBV7-3 and TRBJ2-5; TRBD2 matches 7 bases. The junction had 11 bases not matched to a gene; V was cut back by 5 bases and J by 5 bases. Germline V gene data show CDR1 as SGHTA and CDR2 as FQGTGA. CDR3 length equals 15 residues.